Listed below are T cell receptor beta chains from one sample, sequenced in a study of shared clonotypes between healthy human individuals. Sequencing used immunoSEQ multiplex PCR; TCRdb keeps in-frame clones, though not all of them. The sample contains more than 1,200,000 clones, 97% to 99% of which appear only once. What was sequenced was naive CD4+ T cells sorted from blood. These receptors all come from a man aged 30 to 39 in good health. CDR3s include the opening cysteine and the closing phenylalanine or tryptophan. A D gene is named only where the DNA matches it firmly.

D,V,length,J,CDR3,DNA
TRBD2,TRBV6-5,15,TRBJ2-3,CASSLTSAITDTQYF,TGTGCCAGCAGTCTGACTAGCGCCATAACAGATACGCAGTATTTT
-,TRBV30,11,TRBJ1-1,CAWTRRRDAFF,TGTGCCTGGACTCGTCGCAGGGACGCTTTCTTT
-,TRBV2,17,TRBJ2-7,CASTRQAGRGWRYEQYF,TGTGCCAGCACCAGGCAGGCGGGACGGGGGTGGCGGTACGAGCAGTACTTC
-,TRBV14,12,TRBJ2-3,CASSDSADTQYF,TGTGCCAGCAGCGACAGCGCAGATACGCAGTATTTT
TRBD2,TRBV7-9,14,TRBJ2-1,CASSLGLAVNEQFF,TGTGCCAGCAGCTTGGGACTAGCGGTCAATGAGCAGTTCTTC
-,TRBV2,13,TRBJ2-3,CASSDTNTDTQYF,TGTGCCAGCAGTGATACTAACACAGATACGCAGTATTTT
TRBD1,TRBV10-2,16,TRBJ1-5,CASSLTDRGKDQPQHF,TGCGCCAGCTCGTTAACGGACAGGGGGAAAGATCAGCCCCAGCATTTT
-,TRBV6-5,15,TRBJ2-5,CASSRWTGGQETQYF,TGTGCCAGCAGTCGGTGGACGGGTGGCCAAGAGACCCAGTACTTC
TRBD1,TRBV5-1,16,TRBJ2-5,CASSLRPDRGRETQYF,TGCGCCAGCAGCCTTCGACCGGACAGGGGGCGGGAGACCCAGTACTTC
-,TRBV30,16,TRBJ1-3,CAWRPGDMISGNTIYF,TGTGCCTGGAGACCTGGGGACATGATCTCTGGAAACACCATATATTTT
-,TRBV14,14,TRBJ1-2,CASSQVSKGRGYTF,TGTGCCAGCAGCCAAGTCAGTAAGGGACGTGGCTACACCTTC
-,TRBV10-1,11,TRBJ2-2,CATSSTGELFF,TGCGCCACGAGTAGTACCGGGGAGCTGTTTTTT
-,TRBV2,15,TRBJ1-5,CASSEGWGPNQPQHF,TGTGCCAGCAGTGAGGGCTGGGGGCCCAATCAGCCCCAGCATTTT
-,TRBV9,15,TRBJ2-7,CASSVGSGVSYEQYF,TGTGCCAGCAGCGTAGGAAGCGGAGTCTCCTACGAGCAGTACTTC
-,TRBV7-2,11,TRBJ1-1,CASSLITEAFF,TGTGCCAGCAGCTTAATTACTGAAGCTTTCTTT
TRBD1,TRBV6-6,14,TRBJ1-1,CASSSTPGQDQAFF,TGTGCCAGCAGTTCGACGCCGGGACAGGACCAAGCTTTCTTT
-,TRBV14,14,TRBJ1-1,CASSRQLMNTEAFF,TGTGCCAGCAGCCGACAGCTCATGAACACTGAAGCTTTCTTT
TRBD2,TRBV13,17,TRBJ2-1,CASRPGLAGVSYNEQFF,TGTGCCAGCAGGCCGGGACTAGCGGGAGTGTCCTACAATGAGCAGTTCTTC